This T cell receptor (beta chain) came from a study of CD4 T cells in relation to SARS-CoV-2 and coronaviruses. Libraries were prepared by immunoSEQ multiplex PCR; TCRdb keeps only in-frame clonotypes and omits some of them. The table lists approximately 70,000 clones, 85% to 95% of them singletons, with 0.23% in the top ten. The unexposed donors gave CD4+ T cells in 2011-2018, prior to COVID-19. V was shortened by 4 bases and J by 5 bases, with 12 bases between the two germline ends. Per the germline V gene, CDR1 is SGHTA and CDR2 is FQGNSA. The CDR3 loop spans 15 amino acids. The clonotype comes from a human donor in good health. The rearrangement links TRBV7-2 to TRBJ1-6; the D is unclear. The sequenced sample was naive CD4+ T cells from PBMCs. Noted subset: naive CD4+ T cells isolated by negative enrichment. The chain's CDR3 is CASSSRTLDNSPLHF. The CDR3 coding sequence is TGTGCCAGCAGCTCCAGGACCCTCGATAATTCACCCCTCCACTTT.